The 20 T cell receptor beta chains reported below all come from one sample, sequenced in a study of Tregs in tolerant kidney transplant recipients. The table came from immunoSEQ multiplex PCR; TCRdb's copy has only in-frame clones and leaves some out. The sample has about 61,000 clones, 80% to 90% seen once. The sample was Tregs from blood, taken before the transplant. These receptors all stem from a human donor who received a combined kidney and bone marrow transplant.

The CDR3 region is CASKVGSNQPQHF. In DNA, the CDR3 is TGTGCCAGCAAGGTTGGCAGTAATCAGCCCCAGCATTTT. The V and J genes are TRBV28 and TRBJ1-5; D gene uncertain. The CDR3 totals 13 residues. With 7 bases removed from V and 4 bases from J, the gap between germline ends came to 11 bases. Germline lookup yields CDR1 MDHEN and CDR2 SYDVKM. Filled out from reference TRBV28 and TRBJ1-5, the complete variable domain reads DVKVTQSSRYLVKRTGEKVFLECVQDMDHENMFWYRQDPGLGLRLIYFSYDVKMKEKGDIPEGYSVSREKKERFSLILESASTNQTSMYLCASKVGSNQPQHFGDGTRLSIL.

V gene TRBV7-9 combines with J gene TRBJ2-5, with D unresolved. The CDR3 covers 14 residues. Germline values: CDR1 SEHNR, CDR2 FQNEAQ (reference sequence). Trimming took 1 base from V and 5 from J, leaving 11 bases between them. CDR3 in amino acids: CASSLGMVRETQYF. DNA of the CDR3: TGTGCCAGCAGCTTAGGAATGGTGCGGGAGACCCAGTACTTC.

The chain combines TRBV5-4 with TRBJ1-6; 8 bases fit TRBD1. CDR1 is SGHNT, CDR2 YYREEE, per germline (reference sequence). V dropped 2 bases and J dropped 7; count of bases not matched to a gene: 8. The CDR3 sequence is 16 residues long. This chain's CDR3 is CASSLGQGLYNSPLHF. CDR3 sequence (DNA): TGTGCCAGCAGCTTAGGACAGGGTTTATACAATTCACCCCTCCACTTT.

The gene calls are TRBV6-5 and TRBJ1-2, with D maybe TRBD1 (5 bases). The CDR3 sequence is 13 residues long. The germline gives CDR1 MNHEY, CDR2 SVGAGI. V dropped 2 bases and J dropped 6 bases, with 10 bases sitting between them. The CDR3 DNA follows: TGTGCCAGCAGTTACCCCGGGACGAATGGCTACACCTTC. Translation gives CASSYPGTNGYTF.

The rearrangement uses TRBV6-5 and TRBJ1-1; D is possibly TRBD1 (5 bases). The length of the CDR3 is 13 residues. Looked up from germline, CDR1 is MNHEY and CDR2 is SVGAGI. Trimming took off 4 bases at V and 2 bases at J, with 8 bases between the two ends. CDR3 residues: CASSSTGNTEAFF. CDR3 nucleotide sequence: TGTGCCAGCAGTTCTACAGGCAACACTGAAGCTTTCTTT.

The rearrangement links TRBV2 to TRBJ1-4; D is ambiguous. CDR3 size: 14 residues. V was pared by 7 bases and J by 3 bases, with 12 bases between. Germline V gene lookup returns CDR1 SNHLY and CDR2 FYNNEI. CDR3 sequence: CASKWRVSNEKLFF. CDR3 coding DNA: TGTGCCAGCAAGTGGAGAGTCTCTAATGAAAAACTGTTTTTT. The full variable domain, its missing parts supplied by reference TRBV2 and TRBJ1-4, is EPEVTQTPSHQVTQMGQEVILRCVPISNHLYFYWYRQILGQKVEFLVSFYNNEISEKSEIFDDQFSVERPDGSNFTLKIRSTKLEDSAMYFCASKWRVSNEKLFFGSGTQLSVL.

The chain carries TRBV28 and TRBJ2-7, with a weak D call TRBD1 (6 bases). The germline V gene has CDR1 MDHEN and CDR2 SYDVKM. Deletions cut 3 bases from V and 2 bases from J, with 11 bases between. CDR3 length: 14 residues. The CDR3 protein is CASSFSDRTYEQYF. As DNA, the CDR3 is TGTGCCAGCAGTTTTTCCGACAGGACCTACGAGCAGTACTTC.

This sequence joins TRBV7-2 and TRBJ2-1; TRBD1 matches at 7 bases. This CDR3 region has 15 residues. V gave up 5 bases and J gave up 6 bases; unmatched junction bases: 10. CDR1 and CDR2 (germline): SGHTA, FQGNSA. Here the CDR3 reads CASSLGTVRGNEQFF. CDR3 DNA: TGTGCCAGCAGCCTAGGGACAGTGCGAGGCAATGAGCAGTTCTTC.

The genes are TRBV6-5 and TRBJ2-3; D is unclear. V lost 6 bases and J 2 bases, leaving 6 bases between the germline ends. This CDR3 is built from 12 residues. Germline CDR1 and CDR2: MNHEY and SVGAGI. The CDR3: CASSPSTDTQYF. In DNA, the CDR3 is TGTGCCAGCAGCCCCTCCACAGATACGCAGTATTTT.

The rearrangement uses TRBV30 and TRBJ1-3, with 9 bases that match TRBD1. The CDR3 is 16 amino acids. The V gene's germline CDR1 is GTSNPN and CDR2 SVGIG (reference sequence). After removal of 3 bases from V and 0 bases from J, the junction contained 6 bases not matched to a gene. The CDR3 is CAWRKWGQGSGNTIYF. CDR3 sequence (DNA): TGTGCCTGGAGGAAATGGGGACAGGGCTCTGGAAACACCATATATTTT.

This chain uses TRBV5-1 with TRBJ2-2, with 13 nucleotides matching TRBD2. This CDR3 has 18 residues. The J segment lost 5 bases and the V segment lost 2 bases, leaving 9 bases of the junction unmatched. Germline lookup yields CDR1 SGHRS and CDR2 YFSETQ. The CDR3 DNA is TGCGCCAGCAGCTTAACTAGCGGGAGGGCCCGGAGAACCGGGGAGCTGTTTTTT. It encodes CASSLTSGRARRTGELFF.

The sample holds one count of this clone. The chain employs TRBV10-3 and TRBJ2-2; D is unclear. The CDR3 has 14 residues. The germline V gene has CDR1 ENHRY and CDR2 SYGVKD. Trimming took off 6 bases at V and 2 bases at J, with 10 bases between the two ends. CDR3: CAIRFGTNTGELFF. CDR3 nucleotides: TGTGCCATCAGGTTTGGAACAAACACCGGGGAGCTGTTTTTT.

DNA of the CDR3: TGTGCCAGCAGTGACAGATCTAGCGGGGCCTACGAGCAGTACTTC. Translated: CASSDRSSGAYEQYF. The gene calls are TRBV6-1 and TRBJ2-7; the match to TRBD2 covers 9 bases. The junction had 5 bases not matched to a gene; V was cut back by 3 bases and J by 2 bases. Germline V gene sequence: CDR1 MNHNS, CDR2 SASEGT. This CDR3 comprises 15 residues.

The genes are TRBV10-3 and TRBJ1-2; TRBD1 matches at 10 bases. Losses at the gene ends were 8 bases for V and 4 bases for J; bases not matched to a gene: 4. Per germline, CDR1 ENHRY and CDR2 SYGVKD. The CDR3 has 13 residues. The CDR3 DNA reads TGTGCCATCTCCAGACAGGGGGCCTATGGCTACACCTTC. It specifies CAISRQGAYGYTF.

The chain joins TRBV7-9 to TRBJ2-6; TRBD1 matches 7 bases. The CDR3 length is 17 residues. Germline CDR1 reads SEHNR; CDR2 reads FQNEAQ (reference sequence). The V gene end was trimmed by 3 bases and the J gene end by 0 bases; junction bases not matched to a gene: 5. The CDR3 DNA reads TGTGCCAGCAGCTTTAGGGGACAGCTCTCTGGGGCCAACGTCCTGACTTTC. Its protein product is CASSFRGQLSGANVLTF.

In nucleotides, the CDR3 is TGTGCCAGCAACAATCTAGCGGGAGCGGGAGAGACCCAGTACTTC. Its protein is CASNNLAGAGETQYF. V is TRBV9 and J is TRBJ2-5, with 10 positions matching TRBD2. V was pared by 6 bases and J by 4 bases, with 9 bases of the junction left unmatched. The CDR3 has 15 residues. CDR1 is SGDLS, CDR2 YYNGEE, per germline.

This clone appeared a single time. DNA of the CDR3: TGTGCCAGCAGTGAATCCCCAGGGTACGAGCAGTACTTC. Translation gives CASSESPGYEQYF. V gene TRBV6-1 combines with J gene TRBJ2-7; D might be TRBD1 (5 bases). The CDR3 is 13 amino acids. Trimming removed 2 bases at V and 4 bases at J, with 9 bases between. Germline CDR1 and CDR2: MNHNS and SASEGT.

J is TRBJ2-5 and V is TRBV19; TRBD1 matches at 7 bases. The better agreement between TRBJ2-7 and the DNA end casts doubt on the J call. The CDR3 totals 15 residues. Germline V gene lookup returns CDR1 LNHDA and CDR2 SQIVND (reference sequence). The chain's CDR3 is CASSRQGFDSYEQYF. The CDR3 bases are TGTGCCAGTAGTAGACAGGGTTTCGACTCCTACGAGCAGTACTTC.

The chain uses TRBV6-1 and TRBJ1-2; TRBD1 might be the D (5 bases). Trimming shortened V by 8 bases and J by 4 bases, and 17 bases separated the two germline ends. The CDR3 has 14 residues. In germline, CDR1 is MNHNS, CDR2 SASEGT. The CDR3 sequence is CASLISWGLYGYTF. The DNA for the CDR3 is TGTGCCAGCCTAATTTCTTGGGGCCTCTATGGCTACACCTTC.

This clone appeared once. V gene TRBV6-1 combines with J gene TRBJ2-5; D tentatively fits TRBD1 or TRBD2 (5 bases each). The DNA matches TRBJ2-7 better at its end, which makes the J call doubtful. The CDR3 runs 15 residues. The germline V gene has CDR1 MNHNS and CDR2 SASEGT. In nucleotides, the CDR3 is TGTGCCAGCACTGACCGGGACGGCTTATCCTACGAGCAGTACTTC. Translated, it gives CASTDRDGLSYEQYF.